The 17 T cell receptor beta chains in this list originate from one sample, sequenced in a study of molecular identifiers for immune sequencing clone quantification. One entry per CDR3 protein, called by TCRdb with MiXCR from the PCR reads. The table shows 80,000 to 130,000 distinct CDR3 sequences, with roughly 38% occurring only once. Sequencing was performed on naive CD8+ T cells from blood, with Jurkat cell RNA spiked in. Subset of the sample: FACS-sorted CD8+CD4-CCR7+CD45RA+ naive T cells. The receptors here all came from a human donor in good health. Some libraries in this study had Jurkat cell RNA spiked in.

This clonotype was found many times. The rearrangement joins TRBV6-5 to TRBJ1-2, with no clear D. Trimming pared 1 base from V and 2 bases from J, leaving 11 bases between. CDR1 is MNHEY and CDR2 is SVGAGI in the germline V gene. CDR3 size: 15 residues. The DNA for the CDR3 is TGTGCCAGCAGTTACTTTGACACTCCGAACTATGGCTACACCTTC. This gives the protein CASSYFDTPNYGYTF.

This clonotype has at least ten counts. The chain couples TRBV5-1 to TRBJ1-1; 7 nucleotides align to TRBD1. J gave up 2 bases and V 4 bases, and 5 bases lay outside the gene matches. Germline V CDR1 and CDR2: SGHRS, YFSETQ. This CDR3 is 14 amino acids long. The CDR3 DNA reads TGCGCCAGCAGCACGGGACAGTCAAACACTGAAGCTTTCTTT. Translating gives CASSTGQSNTEAFF.

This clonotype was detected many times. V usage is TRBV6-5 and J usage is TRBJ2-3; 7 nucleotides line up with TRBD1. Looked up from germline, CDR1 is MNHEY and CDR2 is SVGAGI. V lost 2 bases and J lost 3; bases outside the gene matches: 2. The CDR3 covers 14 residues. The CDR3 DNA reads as TGTGCCAGCAGTTACGACAGGGAAACAGATACGCAGTATTTT. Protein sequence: CASSYDRETDTQYF.

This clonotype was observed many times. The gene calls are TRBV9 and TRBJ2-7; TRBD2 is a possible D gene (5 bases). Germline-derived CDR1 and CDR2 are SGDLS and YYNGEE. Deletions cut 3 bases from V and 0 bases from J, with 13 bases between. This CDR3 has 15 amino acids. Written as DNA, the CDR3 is TGTGCCAGCAGCGCCTGGGGTAGCGACTCCTACGAGCAGTACTTC. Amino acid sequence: CASSAWGSDSYEQYF.

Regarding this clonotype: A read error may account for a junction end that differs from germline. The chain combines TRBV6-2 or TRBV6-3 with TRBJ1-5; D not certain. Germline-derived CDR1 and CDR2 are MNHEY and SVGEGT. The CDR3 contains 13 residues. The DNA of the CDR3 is TGTGCCAGCAGGTACTTGGGAAATCAGCCCAAGCATTTT. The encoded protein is CASRYLGNQPKHF.

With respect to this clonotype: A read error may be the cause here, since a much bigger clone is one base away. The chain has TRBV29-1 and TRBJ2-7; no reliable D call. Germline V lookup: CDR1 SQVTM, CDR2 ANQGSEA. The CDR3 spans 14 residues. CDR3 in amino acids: CSAEEPGGAYEQYF. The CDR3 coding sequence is TGCAGCGCTGAAGAGCCGGGCGGTGCCTACGAGCAGTACTTC.

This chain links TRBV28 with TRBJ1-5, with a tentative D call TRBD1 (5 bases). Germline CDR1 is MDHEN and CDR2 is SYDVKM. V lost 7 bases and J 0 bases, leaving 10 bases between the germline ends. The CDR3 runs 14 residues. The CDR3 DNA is TGTGCCAGCACCACAGGATATAGCAATCAGCCCCAGCATTTT. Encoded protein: CASTTGYSNQPQHF.

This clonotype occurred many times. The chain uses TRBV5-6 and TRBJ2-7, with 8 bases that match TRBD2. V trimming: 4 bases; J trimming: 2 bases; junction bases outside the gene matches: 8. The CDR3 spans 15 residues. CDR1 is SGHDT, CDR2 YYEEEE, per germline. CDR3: CASSPGGRTAYEQYF. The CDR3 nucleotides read TGTGCCAGCAGCCCCGGCGGGAGGACGGCCTACGAGCAGTACTTC.

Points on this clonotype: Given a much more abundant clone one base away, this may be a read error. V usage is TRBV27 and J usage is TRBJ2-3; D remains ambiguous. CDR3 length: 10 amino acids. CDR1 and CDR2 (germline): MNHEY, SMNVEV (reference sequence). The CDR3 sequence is CAAGTDTQNF. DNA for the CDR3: TGTGCCGCCGGTACAGATACGCAGAATTTT.

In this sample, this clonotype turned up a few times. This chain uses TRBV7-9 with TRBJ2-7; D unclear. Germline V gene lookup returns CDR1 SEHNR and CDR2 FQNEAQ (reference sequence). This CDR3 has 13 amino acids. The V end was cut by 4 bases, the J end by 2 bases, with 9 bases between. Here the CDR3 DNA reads TGTGCCAGCAGCTCGGCCCTTCCCTACGAGCAGTACTTC. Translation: CASSSALPYEQYF.

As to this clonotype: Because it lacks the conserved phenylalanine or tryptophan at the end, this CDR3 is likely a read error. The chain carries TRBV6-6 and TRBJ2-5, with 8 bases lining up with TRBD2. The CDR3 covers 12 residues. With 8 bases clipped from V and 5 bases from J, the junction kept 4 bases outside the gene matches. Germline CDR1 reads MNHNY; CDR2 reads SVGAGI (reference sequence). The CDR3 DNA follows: TGTGCCAGCGTCGGGGGGGCGGAGACCCAGTACCTC. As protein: CASVGGAETQYL.

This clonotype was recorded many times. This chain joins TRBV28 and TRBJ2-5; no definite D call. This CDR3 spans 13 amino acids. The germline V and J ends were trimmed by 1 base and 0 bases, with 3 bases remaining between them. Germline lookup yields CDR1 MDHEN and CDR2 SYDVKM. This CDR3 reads CASSLFNQETQYF. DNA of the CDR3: TGTGCCAGCAGTTTATTCAACCAAGAGACCCAGTACTTC. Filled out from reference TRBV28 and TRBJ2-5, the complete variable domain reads DVKVTQSSRYLVKRTGEKVFLECVQDMDHENMFWYRQDPGLGLRLIYFSYDVKMKEKGDIPEGYSVSREKKERFSLILESASTNQTSMYLCASSLFNQETQYFGPGTRLLVL.

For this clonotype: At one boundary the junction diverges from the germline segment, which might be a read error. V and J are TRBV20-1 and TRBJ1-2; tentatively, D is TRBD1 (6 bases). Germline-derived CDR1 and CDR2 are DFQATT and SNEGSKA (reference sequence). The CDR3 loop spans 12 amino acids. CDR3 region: CSASSGDYGYTF. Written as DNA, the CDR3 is TGCAGTGCTAGCTCAGGGGACTACGGCTACACCTTC.

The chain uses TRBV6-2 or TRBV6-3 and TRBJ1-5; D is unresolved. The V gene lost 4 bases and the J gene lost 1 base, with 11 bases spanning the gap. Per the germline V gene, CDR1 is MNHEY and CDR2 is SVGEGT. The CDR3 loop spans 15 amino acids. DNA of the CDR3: TGTGCCAGCAGTTTCTCAGGTAGAAGCAATCAGCCCCAGCATTTT. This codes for CASSFSGRSNQPQHF.

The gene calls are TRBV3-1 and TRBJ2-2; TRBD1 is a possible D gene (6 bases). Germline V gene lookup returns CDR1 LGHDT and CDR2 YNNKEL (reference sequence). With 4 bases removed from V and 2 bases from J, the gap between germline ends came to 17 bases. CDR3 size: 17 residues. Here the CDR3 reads CASSPDDPRGNTGELFF. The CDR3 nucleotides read TGTGCCAGCAGCCCGGACGATCCCAGGGGAAACACCGGGGAGCTGTTTTTT.

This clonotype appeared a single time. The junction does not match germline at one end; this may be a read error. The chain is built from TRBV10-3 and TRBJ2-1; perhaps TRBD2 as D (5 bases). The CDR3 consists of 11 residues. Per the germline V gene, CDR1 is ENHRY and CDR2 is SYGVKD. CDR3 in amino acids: CAISDSNERIF. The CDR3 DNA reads TGTGCCATCAGTGACAGCAATGAGCGGATCTTC.

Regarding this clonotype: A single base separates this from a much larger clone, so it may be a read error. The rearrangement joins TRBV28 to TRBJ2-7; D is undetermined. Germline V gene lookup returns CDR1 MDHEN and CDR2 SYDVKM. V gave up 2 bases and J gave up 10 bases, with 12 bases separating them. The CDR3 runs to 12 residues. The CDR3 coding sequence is TGTGCCAGCAGTTTAGGAGCCCCCGACCAGTACTTC. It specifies CASSLGAPDQYF.